This T cell receptor beta chain was retrieved from a study of T-cell reconstitution after alpha-beta-depleted transplantation in children. Findings and limits, study-wide: Several hundred rapidly expanded clones from non-depleted graft cells reportedly supplied alpha-beta T cells about two months post-transplant. Fresh T-cell production supplied most of the T-cell counts and diversity seen one year after transplant. Some patients owed their high day-60 TCRbeta diversity to surviving recipient T cells and thymic progenitors.

This clonotype was counted a few times. Its antigen is unidentified. Unmatched junction bases numbered 3, after V lost 0 bases and J lost 1 base. The CDR3 sequence is 16 residues long. Germline V gene data show CDR1 as SGDLS and CDR2 as YYNGEE. For TCRbeta, the library was prepared with unique molecular identifiers. TCRdb analysed the PCR reads with MiXCR anew, one entry per CDR3 protein. The sample has some 600,000 distinct CDR3 sequences, approximately 13% seen once; the top ten hold about 2%. Source: PBMCs, mostly from graft donor cells, taken 360 days after TCRalphabeta/CD19-depleted stem cell transplant. J is TRBJ2-1 and V is TRBV9, with 8 nucleotides matching TRBD2. This clonotype was obtained from a male patient younger than 18 who had a stem cell transplant for acute myeloid leukemia, so the T cells may come from the graft donor. CDR3: CASSVGQRESYNEQFF. The CDR3 coding sequence is TGTGCCAGCAGCGTAGGGCAGCGGGAGTCCTACAATGAGCAGTTCTTC. The whole variable domain, filled in from reference TRBV9 and TRBJ2-1, reads DSGVTQTPKHLITATGQRVTLRCSPRSGDLSVYWYQQSLDQGLQFLIQYYNGEERAKGNILERFSAQQFPDLHSELNLSSLELGDSALYFCASSVGQRESYNEQFFGPGTRLTVL.